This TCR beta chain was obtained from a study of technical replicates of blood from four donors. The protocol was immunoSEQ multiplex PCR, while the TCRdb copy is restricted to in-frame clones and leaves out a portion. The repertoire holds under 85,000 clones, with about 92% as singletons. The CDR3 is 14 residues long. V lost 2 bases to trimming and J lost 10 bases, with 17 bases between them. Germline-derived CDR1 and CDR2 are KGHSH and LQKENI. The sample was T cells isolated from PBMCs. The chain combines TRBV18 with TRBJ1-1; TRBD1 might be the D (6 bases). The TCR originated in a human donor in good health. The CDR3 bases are TGTGCCAGCTCACCAAGCGGGGCTGGGGGGCCAGCTTTCTTT. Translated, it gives CASSPSGAGGPAFF. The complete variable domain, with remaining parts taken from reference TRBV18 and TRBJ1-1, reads NAGVMQNPRHLVRRRGQEARLRCSPMKGHSHVYWYRQLPEEGLKFMVYLQKENIIDESGMPKERFSAEFPKEGPSILRIQQVVRGDSAAYFCASSPSGAGGPAFFGQGTRLTVV.